This entry lists 20 T cell receptor beta chains sequenced from one sample in a study of cytomegalovirus exposure and HLA in healthy donors. The PCR contained 60 Vbeta and 13 Jbeta primers. Using immunoSEQ multiplex PCR, the repertoire was profiled, and TCRdb retains in-frame clones only, with some absent. Found here are roughly 120,000 clones; the top ten clones hold 2.5% to 3%. The material sequenced was PBMCs. The origin of the receptors is a man aged 25-45 years in good health and CMV-seronegative.

The V and J genes are TRBV27 and TRBJ2-1; 8 nucleotides line up with TRBD2. Losses at the gene ends were 5 bases for V and 6 bases for J; bases not matched to a gene: 0. CDR1 is MNHEY and CDR2 is SMNVEV in the germline V gene (reference sequence). The CDR3 covers 12 residues. CDR3 protein: CASSGTSNEQFF. As DNA, the CDR3 is TGTGCCAGCAGTGGGACTAGCAATGAGCAGTTCTTC.

The chain recombines TRBV30 with TRBJ1-4; D gene ambiguous. Trimming removed 0 bases from V and 7 bases from J, with 6 bases in between. The germline CDR1 and CDR2 sequences are GTSNPN and SVGIG (reference sequence). This CDR3 has 12 amino acids. The chain's CDR3 is CAWSVRGEKLFF. CDR3 sequence (DNA): TGTGCCTGGAGTGTACGGGGTGAAAAACTGTTTTTT.

V and J are TRBV29-1 and TRBJ1-1; tentatively, D is TRBD1 (6 bases). Trimming took off 5 bases at V and 3 bases at J, with 10 bases between the two ends. The germline gives CDR1 SQVTM, CDR2 ANQGSEA. The CDR3 sequence is 12 residues long. The CDR3 reads CSVIQGHTEAFF. The CDR3 DNA sequence: TGCAGCGTTATACAGGGACACACTGAAGCTTTCTTT.

The rearrangement links TRBV5-6 to TRBJ2-7, with TRBD2 matching 8 bases. Germline loops: CDR1 SGHDT, CDR2 YYEEEE. CDR3 length: 16 residues. J gave up 2 bases and V 0 bases, and 7 bases lay outside the gene matches. This CDR3 reads CASSLELAASAYEQYF. CDR3 DNA sequence: TGTGCCAGCAGCTTGGAACTAGCGGCTAGCGCCTACGAGCAGTACTTC.

The rearrangement uses TRBV6-1 and TRBJ2-5, with D uncertain. CDR3 length: 12 amino acids. Looked up from germline, CDR1 is MNHNS and CDR2 is SASEGT. V was clipped by 1 base and J by 11 bases, with 11 bases between them. CDR3: CASSEGLEKQYF. CDR3 bases: TGTGCCAGCAGTGAAGGTCTAGAGAAGCAGTACTTC.

The chain uses TRBV10-2 and TRBJ2-3; tentative D call: TRBD2 (6 bases). The germline V and J ends were trimmed by 6 bases and 9 bases, with 10 bases remaining between them. This CDR3 has 11 residues. Germline-derived CDR1 and CDR2 are WSHSY and SAAADI. The CDR3 DNA sequence: TGCGCCAGCAGAGGCGGGGCGACGCAGTATTTT. Residues: CASRGGATQYF.

This rearrangement joins TRBV27 to TRBJ2-3; 7 positions match TRBD1. CDR1 is MNHEY, CDR2 SMNVEV, per germline (reference sequence). After removal of 6 bases from V and 2 bases from J, the junction contained 8 bases not matched to a gene. The CDR3 runs 15 residues. The CDR3 region is CASREWDSATDTQYF. In nucleotides, the CDR3 is TGTGCCAGCAGGGAGTGGGACAGCGCCACAGATACGCAGTATTTT.

The chain's CDR3 is CASSLGGQGGEKLFF. CDR3 in DNA: TGTGCCAGCAGTTTAGGAGGACAGGGAGGTGAAAAACTGTTTTTT. V and J are TRBV27 and TRBJ1-4; TRBD1 aligns across 8 bases. V lost 2 bases and J lost 7; bases outside the gene matches: 6. Germline V lookup: CDR1 MNHEY, CDR2 SMNVEV (reference sequence). The CDR3 length is 15 residues.

The rearrangement joins TRBV7-9 to TRBJ2-1, with 7 nucleotides matching TRBD1. J gave up 2 bases and V 2 bases, and 6 bases lay outside the gene matches. Germline CDR1 reads SEHNR; CDR2 reads FQNEAQ (reference sequence). The CDR3 spans 16 residues. The CDR3 region is CASSLLSGTAYNEQFF. DNA of the CDR3: TGTGCCAGCAGCTTACTCTCGGGGACAGCCTACAATGAGCAGTTCTTC.

The chain recombines TRBV5-5 with TRBJ1-4; 9 nucleotides agree with TRBD1. V was pared by 4 bases and J by 8 bases, with 6 bases of the junction left unmatched. This CDR3 spans 14 amino acids. Germline V gene lookup returns CDR1 SGHKS and CDR2 YYEKEE (reference sequence). This chain's CDR3 is CASSPGTGLEKLFF. DNA for the CDR3: TGTGCCAGCAGCCCTGGGACAGGGTTAGAAAAACTGTTTTTT. The entire variable domain, with the rest obtained from reference TRBV5-5 and TRBJ1-4, is as follows: DAGVTQSPTHLIKTRGQQVTLRCSPISGHKSVSWYQQVLGQGPQFIFQYYEKEERGRGNFPDRFSARQFPNYSSELNVNALLLGDSALYLCASSPGTGLEKLFFGSGTQLSVL.

This chain connects TRBV6-5 to TRBJ2-7; 10 nucleotides align to TRBD2. V gave up 0 bases and J gave up 6 bases; unmatched junction bases: 8. This CDR3 spans 16 amino acids. CDR1 is MNHEY and CDR2 is SVGAGI in the germline V gene. The CDR3 DNA sequence: TGTGCCAGCAGTTACTCGATGCTAGCGGGAGCCGTCGAGCAGTACTTC. Translation gives CASSYSMLAGAVEQYF.

The chain has TRBV7-9 and TRBJ2-7; 12 bases are shared with TRBD1. V shed 5 bases and J 6 bases; nucleotides not matched to a gene: 14. CDR1 and CDR2 from the germline V gene are SEHNR and FQNEAQ (reference sequence). CDR3 length: 17 residues. The CDR3 reads CASSPAPGTGGLGEQYF. CDR3 DNA sequence: TGTGCCAGCAGCCCGGCCCCCGGGACAGGGGGCTTAGGCGAGCAGTACTTC.

The CDR3 loop is CASSQEQGVDTQYF. In nucleotides, the CDR3 is TGTGCCAGCAGCCAGGAACAGGGAGTAGATACGCAGTATTTT. This sequence joins TRBV7-2 and TRBJ2-3, with D possibly TRBD1 on 6 matching bases. CDR3 size: 14 residues. Germline-derived CDR1 and CDR2 are SGHTA and FQGNSA. V lost 5 bases to trimming and J lost 5 bases, with 14 bases between them.

This chain connects TRBV7-2 to TRBJ2-5, with TRBD1 as a possible D gene (6 bases). Per germline, CDR1 SGHTA and CDR2 FQGNSA. With 1 base removed from V and 5 bases from J, the gap between germline ends came to 14 bases. This CDR3 region has 15 residues. The CDR3 DNA reads as TGTGCCAGCAGCTTAGAGTCTGGGGGCGGGGAGACCCAGTACTTC. Protein: CASSLESGGGETQYF.

The V call is TRBV7-9, the J call TRBJ2-7; 8 nucleotides agree with TRBD2. The CDR3 extends over 16 amino acids. Germline trimming cut 0 bases from V and 6 bases from J; bases unmatched to any gene: 10. From germline, CDR1 is SEHNR and CDR2 FQNEAQ (reference sequence). The CDR3 reads CASSLAQWAGGSEQYF. CDR3 sequence (DNA): TGTGCCAGCAGCTTAGCGCAGTGGGCGGGAGGTAGCGAGCAGTACTTC.

Frequency places this clone as medium-sized. V usage is TRBV18 and J usage is TRBJ2-7, with 7 bases lining up with TRBD1. Unmatched junction bases numbered 14, after V lost 2 bases and J lost 4 bases. The CDR3 runs to 17 residues. CDR1 KGHSH and CDR2 LQKENI come from the germline V gene. CDR3 nucleotide sequence: TGTGCCAGCTCACCAGCAGGTGCCTGGGGACAGCTATACGAGCAGTACTTC. Translated, it gives CASSPAGAWGQLYEQYF.

The chain combines TRBV29-1 with TRBJ2-5, with 8 bases identical to TRBD1. Germline values: CDR1 SQVTM, CDR2 ANQGSEA. The CDR3 contains 13 residues. V shed 7 bases and J 1 base; nucleotides not matched to a gene: 5. The CDR3 region is CSAGTGIQETQYF. In DNA, the CDR3 is TGCAGCGCCGGGACAGGCATCCAAGAGACCCAGTACTTC.

The chain joins TRBV30 to TRBJ1-5; no reliable D call. Trimming removed 2 bases at V and 7 bases at J, with 12 bases between. CDR1 GTSNPN and CDR2 SVGIG come from the germline V gene (reference sequence). CDR3 length: 13 residues. The CDR3 bases are TGTGCCTGGAGTATAGAGGGAGGCCAGCCCCAGCATTTT. It is translated as CAWSIEGGQPQHF.

The CDR3 sequence is CASSQERGRGTQYF. Written as DNA, the CDR3 is TGTGCCAGCAGCCAAGAACGCGGGAGGGGCACGCAGTATTTT. The chain links TRBV14 to TRBJ2-3, with 9 bases matching TRBD2. J gave up 9 bases and V 0 bases, and 4 bases lay outside the gene matches. The germline gives CDR1 SGHDN, CDR2 FVKESK. The CDR3 has 14 residues.

This rearrangement joins TRBV5-5 to TRBJ1-2; 7 bases align to TRBD1. Trimming cost V 0 bases and J 4 bases; bases outside gene matches: 0. Germline CDR1 and CDR2: SGHKS and YYEKEE (reference sequence). This CDR3 contains 13 residues. The CDR3 is CASSLAGGYGYTF. The CDR3 region has the DNA TGTGCCAGCAGCTTGGCAGGGGGCTATGGCTACACCTTC. Variable domain in full (rest from reference TRBV5-5 and TRBJ1-2): DAGVTQSPTHLIKTRGQQVTLRCSPISGHKSVSWYQQVLGQGPQFIFQYYEKEERGRGNFPDRFSARQFPNYSSELNVNALLLGDSALYLCASSLAGGYGYTFGSGTRLTVV.